The 27 T cell receptor beta chains listed next were all sequenced from one sample in a study of cytomegalovirus exposure and HLA in healthy donors. PCR employed 60 Vbeta and 13 Jbeta primers. TCRdb's copy holds only in-frame clones and misses some; the assay was immunoSEQ multiplex PCR. Among over 50,000 clones, around 83% were seen once, and the ten largest hold 1.7%. The sample comprised PBMCs. These receptors originate from a man aged 40-49 years in good health and CMV-seronegative.

This clone showed up just a few times. The chain couples TRBV5-1 to TRBJ1-1, with a weak D call TRBD1 (6 bases). This CDR3 is built from 14 residues. V was clipped by 6 bases and J by 6 bases, with 18 bases between them. CDR1 and CDR2 from the germline V gene are SGHRS and YFSETQ. The CDR3 sequence is CASKYSGGPAEAFF. The DNA of the CDR3 is TGCGCCAGCAAATACTCCGGGGGGCCTGCTGAAGCTTTCTTT.

This clone has just one count. This sequence joins TRBV6-5 and TRBJ1-6; 9 bases align to TRBD1. J was trimmed by 6 bases and V by 4 bases; bases with no gene match: 4. Germline V gene data show CDR1 as MNHEY and CDR2 as SVGAGI. The CDR3 spans 15 residues. The CDR3 DNA is TGTGCCAGCAGTTGGGGGACAGGGCCTAATTCACCCCTCCACTTT. This encodes CASSWGTGPNSPLHF.

The chain joins TRBV6-5 to TRBJ1-5, with D perhaps matching TRBD1 (6 bases). Between the trimmed V and J ends, which lost 2 bases and 0 bases, there was a span of 8 bases. The CDR3 is made up of 15 amino acids. The germline CDR1 and CDR2 sequences are MNHEY and SVGAGI. The CDR3 protein is CASSYTGLSNQPQHF. The CDR3 DNA reads TGTGCCAGCAGTTACACAGGGCTTAGCAATCAGCCCCAGCATTTT.

The rearrangement uses TRBV6-6 and TRBJ1-1; the match to TRBD1 covers 7 bases. The CDR3 has 15 residues. Trimming at V came to 6 bases and at J to 4 bases, leaving 11 bases not matched to a gene. Germline CDR1 reads MNHNY; CDR2 reads SVGAGI (reference sequence). The CDR3 region has the DNA TGTGCCAGCAGACCCCCAGAGGGGGCGCTCACTGAAGCTTTCTTT. This encodes CASRPPEGALTEAFF.

The rearrangement uses TRBV30 and TRBJ1-1; D perhaps matches TRBD1 (5 bases). CDR3 length equals 15 residues. V was cut by 2 bases and J by 4 bases, with 17 bases left in between. Germline assignment: CDR1 GTSNPN and CDR2 SVGIG (reference sequence). CDR3 residues: CAWSSRDRGGTEAFF. Written as DNA, the CDR3 is TGTGCCTGGAGTAGCAGGGATCGGGGAGGCACTGAAGCTTTCTTT.

The chain uses TRBV5-4 and TRBJ2-3; 7 bases match TRBD2. V lost 4 bases, J lost 2 bases, and 7 bases stayed unmatched. From germline, CDR1 is SGHNT and CDR2 YYREEE (reference sequence). This CDR3 contains 15 residues. CDR3 protein: CASSQRLALTDTQYF. CDR3 in DNA: TGTGCCAGCAGCCAAAGACTAGCCCTCACAGATACGCAGTATTTT.

The chain combines TRBV5-6 with TRBJ2-3; the match to TRBD2 covers 11 bases. Looked up from germline, CDR1 is SGHDT and CDR2 is YYEEEE. Trimming cost V 3 bases and J 2 bases; bases outside gene matches: 11. The CDR3 runs to 18 residues. CDR3 region: CASSSLAGGLFSTDTQYF. CDR3 bases: TGTGCCAGCAGCTCGTTAGCGGGGGGGCTTTTCTCCACAGATACGCAGTATTTT.

A few counts support this clone. The chain has TRBV2 and TRBJ1-3, with 10 bases aligning to TRBD1. The ends lost 6 bases at V and 3 bases at J; junction bases unmatched: 8. The V gene's germline CDR1 is SNHLY and CDR2 FYNNEI. The CDR3 is 16 amino acids. This chain's CDR3 is CASSSGQGVVGNTIYF. The DNA of the CDR3 is TGTGCCAGCAGCTCCGGACAGGGGGTAGTTGGAAACACCATATATTTT.

This chain uses TRBV5-4 with TRBJ2-7; 8 bases fit TRBD1. V gave up 2 bases and J gave up 2 bases; unmatched junction bases: 12. This CDR3 is built from 17 residues. Per germline, CDR1 SGHNT and CDR2 YYREEE (reference sequence). This chain's CDR3 is CASSFSTGERFPYEQYF. As DNA, the CDR3 is TGTGCCAGCAGCTTCTCGACAGGGGAGCGTTTCCCCTACGAGCAGTACTTC.

The genes are TRBV5-4 and TRBJ2-7; the D gene is possibly TRBD2 (6 bases). V lost 4 bases to trimming and J lost 2 bases, with 19 bases between them. Germline lookup yields CDR1 SGHNT and CDR2 YYREEE (reference sequence). The CDR3 length is 16 residues. The CDR3 is CASSPRGGAGPYEQYF. As DNA, the CDR3 is TGTGCCAGCAGCCCTCGTGGAGGGGCCGGACCCTACGAGCAGTACTTC.

The J gene is TRBJ2-1, the V gene TRBV5-6; 10 bases agree with TRBD1. CDR3 length equals 18 residues. Per the germline V gene, CDR1 is SGHDT and CDR2 is YYEEEE. V shed 1 base, J shed 3 bases, and the junction held 10 bases outside the gene matches. CDR3 region: CASSLRWSGDRGYNEQFF. CDR3 nucleotide sequence: TGTGCCAGCAGCTTGAGGTGGTCGGGGGACAGGGGCTACAATGAGCAGTTCTTC.

This clone has only one observation. The rearrangement joins TRBV6-5 to TRBJ2-3; tentatively, D is TRBD1 (6 bases). The CDR3 runs to 15 residues. CDR1 and CDR2 from the germline V gene are MNHEY and SVGAGI. V was clipped by 8 bases and J by 0 bases, with 15 bases between them. The CDR3 protein is CASGRQASSTDTQYF. The CDR3 DNA follows: TGTGCCAGCGGTAGACAGGCCTCTAGCACAGATACGCAGTATTTT.

This chain connects TRBV13 to TRBJ2-2; a weak D match, TRBD1 (6 bases). V was shortened by 9 bases and J by 5 bases, with 13 bases between the two germline ends. The germline gives CDR1 PRHDT, CDR2 FYEKMQ (reference sequence). The CDR3 spans 13 residues. Written as DNA, the CDR3 is TGTGCCAGTACTGCAGGGGAAACCGGGGAGCTGTTTTTT. Its translation is CASTAGETGELFF.

CDR3 in amino acids: CASSIVGQRYQETQYF. In DNA form, the CDR3 reads TGTGCCAGTAGTATAGTGGGTCAGAGGTACCAAGAGACCCAGTACTTC. The genes are TRBV19 and TRBJ2-5; D gene uncertain. CDR3 length: 16 residues. Trimming removed 1 base from V and 0 bases from J, with 12 bases in between. The germline V gene encodes CDR1 LNHDA and CDR2 SQIVND (reference sequence).

J is TRBJ2-3 and V is TRBV5-4, with a tentative D call TRBD1 (5 bases). The V gene's germline CDR1 is SGHNT and CDR2 YYREEE (reference sequence). The CDR3 consists of 15 residues. Between the trimmed V and J ends, which lost 0 bases and 7 bases, there was a span of 15 bases. This CDR3 is CASSLEGQVRNTQYF. CDR3 nucleotides: TGTGCCAGCAGCTTGGAGGGGCAGGTTCGAAATACGCAGTATTTT.

V usage is TRBV28 and J usage is TRBJ2-1, with TRBD1 matching over 7 bases. CDR3 length equals 17 residues. Germline V gives CDR1 MDHEN, CDR2 SYDVKM. With V trimmed by 0 bases and J by 2 bases, 7 bases remained unmatched. Here the CDR3 reads CASSLWGTVFPYNEQFF. The CDR3 DNA reads as TGTGCCAGCAGTTTATGGGGGACAGTTTTCCCCTACAATGAGCAGTTCTTC.

The rearrangement uses TRBV5-1 and TRBJ2-2; tentatively, D is TRBD1 (5 bases). The CDR3 sequence is 14 residues long. Germline lookup yields CDR1 SGHRS and CDR2 YFSETQ. The V end was cut by 2 bases, the J end by 4 bases, with 9 bases between. The CDR3 DNA is TGCGCCAGCAGCTTAGACAGCTCCACCGGGGAGCTGTTTTTT. This gives the protein CASSLDSSTGELFF. The full variable domain, rest sourced from reference TRBV5-1 and TRBJ2-2, is KAGVTQTPRYLIKTRGQQVTLSCSPISGHRSVSWYQQTPGQGLQFLFEYFSETQRNKGNFPGRFSGRQFSNSRSEMNVSTLELGDSALYLCASSLDSSTGELFFGEGSRLTVL.

The chain employs TRBV7-8 and TRBJ2-5; D may be TRBD2 (6 bases). V was clipped by 4 bases and J by 0 bases, with 15 bases between them. The CDR3 sequence is 16 residues long. Germline assignment: CDR1 SGHVS and CDR2 FQNEAQ. CDR3: CASSSGWGVNQETQYF. The CDR3 coding sequence is TGTGCCAGCAGCTCTGGATGGGGGGTCAACCAAGAGACCCAGTACTTC.

The chain joins TRBV29-1 to TRBJ1-1; D gene ambiguous. Germline CDR1 reads SQVTM; CDR2 reads ANQGSEA. V dropped 0 bases and J dropped 0 bases, with 8 bases sitting between them. The CDR3 sequence is 14 residues long. CDR3 DNA sequence: TGCAGCGTTGAAGAGAGACAAGTGAACACTGAAGCTTTCTTT. It codes for CSVEERQVNTEAFF.

V usage is TRBV27 and J usage is TRBJ2-3; 7 nucleotides match TRBD2. The CDR3 has 16 amino acids. The V segment lost 1 base and the J segment 3 bases; nucleotides outside the gene matches: 7. Germline V gene lookup returns CDR1 MNHEY and CDR2 SMNVEV (reference sequence). This CDR3 is CASSLFPPGGTDTQYF. In DNA form, the CDR3 reads TGTGCCAGCAGTTTATTCCCCCCGGGGGGTACAGATACGCAGTATTTT.

This chain links TRBV15 with TRBJ1-1; 7 bases are shared with TRBD1. The V gene's germline CDR1 is LNHNV and CDR2 YYDKDF (reference sequence). The J segment lost 0 bases and the V segment lost 4 bases, leaving 2 bases of the junction unmatched. The CDR3 contains 14 residues. As DNA, the CDR3 is TGTGCCACCAGCACGGACAGGTTGAACACTGAAGCTTTCTTT. Translating it yields CATSTDRLNTEAFF.

The chain uses TRBV2 and TRBJ2-7; D is unresolved. CDR3 length: 13 residues. Trimming removed 2 bases at V and 0 bases at J, with 5 bases between. Germline V gene sequence: CDR1 SNHLY, CDR2 FYNNEI. The CDR3 DNA is TGTGCCAGCAGTGAATATAGCTCCTACGAGCAGTACGTC. Translation gives CASSEYSSYEQYV.

V and J are TRBV5-8 and TRBJ1-2; D uncertain. The CDR3 consists of 13 residues. Trimming left V 7 bases short and J 7 bases short, with 17 bases between. Germline V lookup: CDR1 SGHTS, CDR2 YDEGEE. CDR3 sequence reads: CASGEMRVRGYTF. CDR3 bases: TGTGCCAGCGGGGAGATGCGGGTTCGTGGCTACACCTTC.

The gene calls are TRBV28 and TRBJ1-3; the match to TRBD1 covers 9 bases. Unmatched junction bases numbered 8, after V lost 5 bases and J lost 3 bases. This CDR3 has 16 amino acids. CDR1 MDHEN and CDR2 SYDVKM come from the germline V gene. The CDR3 is CASSPLGQGVGNTIYF. CDR3 DNA sequence: TGTGCCAGCAGTCCACTGGGACAGGGTGTTGGAAACACCATATATTTT.

This chain connects TRBV5-1 to TRBJ2-3; no reliable D call. There are 15 residues in the CDR3. Trimming cost V 4 bases and J 3 bases, with 15 bases left between them. Germline V gives CDR1 SGHRS, CDR2 YFSETQ. CDR3 in amino acids: CASSLIPARTDTQYF. The DNA of the CDR3 is TGCGCCAGCAGCCTGATCCCAGCTAGGACAGATACGCAGTATTTT.

This chain links TRBV5-1 with TRBJ2-1; D possibly corresponds to TRBD1 (5 bases). Trimming removed 6 bases at V and 5 bases at J, with 12 bases between. This CDR3 is 13 amino acids long. Germline CDR1 reads SGHRS; CDR2 reads YFSETQ. This CDR3 is CASNPLTDNEQFF. Written as DNA, the CDR3 is TGCGCCAGCAACCCATTGACAGACAATGAGCAGTTCTTC.

The chain recombines TRBV27 with TRBJ1-5; D is unclear. Germline V CDR1 and CDR2: MNHEY, SMNVEV (reference sequence). The V and J ends lost 4 bases and 8 bases respectively, with 12 bases between them. The CDR3 totals 13 residues. In DNA form, the CDR3 reads TGTGCCAGCAGTTCTTCCTTTATTGAGCCCCAGCATTTT. Its protein is CASSSSFIEPQHF.